This T cell receptor (beta chain) was recorded in a study of blood T cells in healthy people across ages. For the second PCR, which ran for roughly 6 to 12 cycles, a sample-barcoded 5' primer and a J-beta primer mix were used. TCRdb re-derived calls from the 5' RACE reads in MiXCR, one entry per CDR3 protein. The data contain 600,000 to 1,000,000 distinct CDR3 sequences, over 45% of them singletons. This CDR3 region has 14 residues. Per germline, CDR1 SQVTM and CDR2 ANQGSEA. Material: blood. This TCR derives from a man aged 25-45 years in good health. The rearrangement uses TRBV29-1 and TRBJ2-1; tentatively, D is TRBD2 (5 bases). The end of the DNA fits TRBJ2-7 better, so the J call may be wrong. The CDR3 bases are TGCAGCGTTGAAGGTCCTAGCTCCTACAATGAGCAGTACTTC. Protein: CSVEGPSSYNEQYF.